Sequencing of this T cell receptor (beta chain) was carried out in a study of immune evolution from preneoplasia to lung adenocarcinoma. For the study at large: HLA loss of heterozygosity: roughly 6.6% AIS, about 15% MIA, more than 25% ADC, none AAH. Findings and caveats of the study: Later-stage lesions appeared to have more T cells, more diversity, less clonality. From normal lung to invasive adenocarcinoma, top clone frequencies appeared to decrease.

For this clone: Its antigen is unidentified.

V lost 6 bases and J 1 base, leaving 4 bases between the germline ends. This CDR3 is built from 12 residues. The germline gives CDR1 SGHTA, CDR2 FQGNSA. The repertoire was sequenced with immunoSEQ multiplex PCR; TCRdb's copy has only in-frame clones and lacks some. The sample carries about 41,000 clones, more than 60% recorded once. The sample taken for sequencing was FFPE invasive lung adenocarcinoma tissue. The sequence derives from a person in their 60s with lung adenocarcinoma. The rearrangement links TRBV7-2 to TRBJ2-1, with D unresolved. The CDR3 spells CASRESYNEQFF. CDR3 sequence (DNA): TGTGCCAGCAGGGAGTCCTACAATGAGCAGTTCTTC.